Presented here are 20 T cell receptor beta chains from one specimen sequenced in a study of T-cell memory formation after mild COVID-19. TCRdb fed the 5' RACE reads into MiXCR, producing one record per CDR3 protein. The sample records 120,000 or so distinct CDR3 sequences, 16% being singletons. The sample comprised PBMCs or a T cell subset sorted from them (not recorded which). These receptors were obtained from an adult woman who had mild COVID-19 (a few samples of this study predate the infection). Cell type and time point are not known.

The chain uses TRBV7-9 and TRBJ2-5; 7 bases are a match to TRBD1. Germline V lookup: CDR1 SEHNR, CDR2 FQNEAQ (reference sequence). The V and J ends lost 1 base and 1 base, in that order; junction bases with no gene match: 6. CDR3 size: 16 residues. The CDR3 bases are TGTGCCAGCAGCTTAGGGGACAGCTGGCCCCAAGAGACCCAGTACTTC. This encodes CASSLGDSWPQETQYF. The entire variable domain, with the rest obtained from reference TRBV7-9 and TRBJ2-5, is as follows: DTGVSQNPRHKITKRGQNVTFRCDPISEHNRLYWYRQTLGQGPEFLTYFQNEAQLEKSRLLSDRFSAERPKGSFSTLEIQRTEQGDSAMYLCASSLGDSWPQETQYFGPGTRLLVL.

V and J are TRBV12-3 or TRBV12-4 and TRBJ1-1; TRBD1 is a possible D gene (6 bases). The germline V and J ends were trimmed by 4 bases and 7 bases, with 19 bases remaining between them. The CDR3 has 15 amino acids. CDR3 bases: TGTGCCAGCAGTTCCAAACAGGGTGGGTTGGATGAAGCTTTCTTT. This encodes CASSSKQGGLDEAFF.

The chain joins TRBV12-3 or TRBV12-4 to TRBJ1-1, with 9 nucleotides matching TRBD1. J lost 10 bases, V lost 3 bases, and 9 bases had no gene match. This CDR3 spans 14 amino acids. CDR3 sequence: CASSLPGTGFRAFF. The CDR3 DNA follows: TGTGCCAGCAGTTTGCCCGGGACAGGGTTTCGAGCTTTCTTT.

The chain joins TRBV5-4 to TRBJ1-2; D is unresolved. The CDR3 is made up of 12 amino acids. Germline lookup yields CDR1 SGHNT and CDR2 YYREEE (reference sequence). The germline V and J ends were trimmed by 2 bases and 6 bases, with 8 bases remaining between them. The CDR3 spells CASSFGQDGYTF. The CDR3, as DNA: TGTGCCAGCAGCTTCGGGCAGGATGGCTACACCTTC.

This rearrangement joins TRBV5-1 to TRBJ2-3; a possible D gene is TRBD1 (6 bases). V was pared by 0 bases and J by 6 bases, with 8 bases between. This CDR3 has 13 amino acids. Germline assignment: CDR1 SGHRS and CDR2 YFSETQ. The CDR3 DNA follows: TGCGCCAGCAGCTTGGGGACAGACGATACGCAGTATTTT. This sequence encodes CASSLGTDDTQYF.

The gene calls are TRBV30 and TRBJ2-7; D unresolved. V was shortened by 3 bases and J by 3 bases, with 9 bases between the two germline ends. The CDR3 spans 12 residues. Per germline, CDR1 GTSNPN and CDR2 SVGIG (reference sequence). CDR3 protein: CAWRGLNYEQYF. The CDR3 DNA follows: TGTGCCTGGAGGGGGTTGAACTACGAGCAGTACTTC. Variable domain in full (rest from reference TRBV30 and TRBJ2-7): SQTIHQWPATLVQPVGSPLSLECTVEGTSNPNLYWYRQAAGRGLQLLFYSVGIGQISSEVPQNLSASRPQDRQFILSSKKLLLSDSGFYLCAWRGLNYEQYFGPGTRLTVT.

This clonotype was seen at least ten times. This chain joins TRBV19 and TRBJ2-2; 12 bases match TRBD2. Germline loops: CDR1 LNHDA, CDR2 SQIVND (reference sequence). There are 16 residues in the CDR3. J was trimmed by 1 base and V by 6 bases; bases with no gene match: 3. CDR3 in amino acids: CASRTTSGRNTGELFF. The CDR3 DNA is TGTGCCAGTAGAACGACTAGCGGGAGGAACACCGGGGAGCTGTTTTTT.

This clonotype came up many times. The genes are TRBV7-9 and TRBJ2-5; D could derive from TRBD1 or TRBD2 (5 bases each). The CDR3 consists of 13 residues. Germline CDR1 is SEHNR and CDR2 is FQNEAQ (reference sequence). The V gene lost 8 bases and the J gene lost 3 bases, with 13 bases spanning the gap. This chain's CDR3 is CASLGTNEETQYF. The DNA of the CDR3 is TGTGCCAGCCTAGGGACGAACGAAGAGACCCAGTACTTC.

The genes are TRBV27 and TRBJ1-1; 9 nucleotides agree with TRBD1. The ends lost 7 bases at V and 1 base at J; junction bases unmatched: 4. The CDR3 is 14 residues long. The germline CDR1 and CDR2 sequences are MNHEY and SMNVEV (reference sequence). The CDR3 bases are TGTGCCAGCACCGCGACAGGGGGGAACACTGAAGCTTTCTTT. This codes for CASTATGGNTEAFF.

This clonotype has more than one count but fewer than ten. The rearrangement joins TRBV7-2 to TRBJ2-5; no definite D call. The CDR3 covers 13 residues. V was shortened by 2 bases and J by 3 bases, with 7 bases between the two germline ends. Germline V lookup: CDR1 SGHTA, CDR2 FQGNSA. CDR3 bases: TGTGCCAGCAGCTTATCCATTAAAGAGACCCAGTACTTC. Protein: CASSLSIKETQYF. The full variable domain, its missing parts supplied by reference TRBV7-2 and TRBJ2-5, is GAGVSQSPSNKVTEKGKDVELRCDPISGHTALYWYRQSLGQGLEFLIYFQGNSAPDKSGLPSDRFSAERTGGSVSTLTIQRTQQEDSAVYLCASSLSIKETQYFGPGTRLLVL.

The chain links TRBV7-8 to TRBJ1-4, with TRBD1 matching over 10 bases. This CDR3 spans 15 amino acids. Germline lookup yields CDR1 SGHVS and CDR2 FQNEAQ. The ends lost 1 base at V and 5 bases at J; junction bases unmatched: 1. The CDR3 loop is CASSLEGQGNEKLFF. For the CDR3, the DNA is TGTGCCAGCAGCTTAGAGGGACAGGGGAATGAAAAACTGTTTTTT.

This chain links TRBV12-3 or TRBV12-4 with TRBJ2-1, with 16 bases aligning to TRBD2. The J segment lost 4 bases and the V segment lost 6 bases, leaving 12 bases of the junction unmatched. This CDR3 has 19 amino acids. The CDR3 DNA sequence: TGTGCCAGCAGCCCCGGGACTAGCGGGAGGGTTTTTATATACAATGAGCAGTTCTTC. It encodes CASSPGTSGRVFIYNEQFF.

The CDR3 DNA follows: TGTGCCAGCAGTGAAGGCAGTCCGAGCTCCTACGAGCAGTACTTC. Encoded protein: CASSEGSPSSYEQYF. The rearrangement links TRBV2 to TRBJ2-7; no clear D gene. Trimming pared 1 base from V and 0 bases from J, leaving 10 bases between. CDR3 length equals 15 residues. Per germline, CDR1 SNHLY and CDR2 FYNNEI. The variable domain in full, completed from reference TRBV2 and TRBJ2-7, reads EPEVTQTPSHQVTQMGQEVILRCVPISNHLYFYWYRQILGQKVEFLVSFYNNEISEKSEIFDDQFSVERPDGSNFTLKIRSTKLEDSAMYFCASSEGSPSSYEQYFGPGTRLTVT.

The gene calls are TRBV19 and TRBJ2-3, with D hard to call. From germline, CDR1 is LNHDA and CDR2 SQIVND (reference sequence). Trimming took 3 bases from V and 1 from J, leaving 11 bases between them. The CDR3 has 15 residues. The CDR3 spells CASSIGPEGTDTQYF. Written as DNA, the CDR3 is TGTGCCAGTAGTATCGGACCCGAGGGCACAGATACGCAGTATTTT.

This clonotype occurred a few times. The genes are TRBV6-6 and TRBJ2-3, with unresolved D. CDR3 length equals 14 residues. The V gene's germline CDR1 is MNHNY and CDR2 SVGAGI (reference sequence). V was clipped by 6 bases and J by 4 bases, with 14 bases between them. The CDR3 loop is CASRNAGVADTQYF. The CDR3 DNA follows: TGTGCCAGCAGGAACGCTGGGGTGGCAGATACGCAGTATTTT.

J is TRBJ1-6 and V is TRBV5-1; D may be TRBD1 (5 bases). The CDR3 length is 15 residues. Germline CDR1 is SGHRS and CDR2 is YFSETQ. V lost 0 bases and J lost 7, with 11 bases in between. The CDR3 DNA sequence: TGCGCCAGCAGCTTGGTTCAGGGTGTCAATTCACCCCTCCACTTT. Its translation is CASSLVQGVNSPLHF.

The CDR3 sequence: CASSQDRSNPQETQYF. Written as DNA, the CDR3 is TGCGCCAGCAGCCAAGACCGCTCAAATCCCCAAGAGACCCAGTACTTC. The chain joins TRBV4-1 to TRBJ2-5; D gene uncertain. Trimming removed 0 bases from V and 1 base from J, with 12 bases in between. The CDR3 runs to 16 residues. Germline V lookup: CDR1 MGHRA, CDR2 YSYEKL.

This clonotype was found a few times. This rearrangement joins TRBV24-1 to TRBJ2-2, with 7 bases identical to TRBD1. J gave up 0 bases and V 5 bases, and 5 bases lay outside the gene matches. CDR1 is KGHDR, CDR2 SFDVKD, per germline. The CDR3 totals 16 residues. The CDR3 loop reads CATSVPQGSNTGELFF. DNA of the CDR3: TGTGCCACCAGTGTCCCACAGGGGTCGAACACCGGGGAGCTGTTTTTT.

This clonotype has more than one count but fewer than ten. The V and J genes are TRBV24-1 and TRBJ2-2; D might be TRBD2 (6 bases). CDR3 size: 17 residues. CDR1 and CDR2 (germline): KGHDR, SFDVKD. V lost 1 base to trimming and J lost 3 bases, with 14 bases between them. The CDR3 loop is CATSDFGWRGDTGELFF. CDR3 DNA sequence: TGTGCCACCAGTGATTTTGGTTGGAGGGGCGACACCGGGGAGCTGTTTTTT.

The chain links TRBV6-5 to TRBJ2-2; TRBD2 is a possible D gene (5 bases). The CDR3 runs 22 residues. V lost 5 bases and J 0 bases, leaving 31 bases between the germline ends. Per the germline V gene, CDR1 is MNHEY and CDR2 is SVGAGI. CDR3 in amino acids: CASSPRAYGLWTRGSNTGELFF. DNA for the CDR3: TGTGCCAGCAGTCCTAGAGCCTACGGACTGTGGACTCGTGGTTCGAACACCGGGGAGCTGTTTTTT.